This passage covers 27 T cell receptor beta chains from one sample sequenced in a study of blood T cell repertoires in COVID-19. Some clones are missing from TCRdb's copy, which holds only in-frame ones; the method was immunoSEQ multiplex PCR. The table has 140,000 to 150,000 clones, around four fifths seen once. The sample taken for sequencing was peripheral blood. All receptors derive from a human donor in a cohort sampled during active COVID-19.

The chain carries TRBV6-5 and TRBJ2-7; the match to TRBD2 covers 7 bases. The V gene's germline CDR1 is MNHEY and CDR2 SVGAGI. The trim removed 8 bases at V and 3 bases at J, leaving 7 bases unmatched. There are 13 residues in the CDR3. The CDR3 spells CASGRGRVYEQYF. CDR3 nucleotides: TGTGCCAGCGGGCGGGGGAGGGTCTACGAGCAGTACTTC.

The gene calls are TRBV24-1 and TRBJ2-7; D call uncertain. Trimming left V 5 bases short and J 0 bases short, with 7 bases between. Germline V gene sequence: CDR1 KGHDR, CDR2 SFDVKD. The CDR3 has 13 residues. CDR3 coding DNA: TGTGCCACCAGTGGGAGCCCCTCCTACGAGCAGTACTTC. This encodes CATSGSPSYEQYF.

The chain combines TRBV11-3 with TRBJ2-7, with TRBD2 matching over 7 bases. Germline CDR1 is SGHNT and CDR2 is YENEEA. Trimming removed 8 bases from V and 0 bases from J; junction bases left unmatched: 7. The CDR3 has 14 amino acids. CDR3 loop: CASGRRDYSYEQYF. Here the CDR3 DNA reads TGTGCCAGCGGACGCCGGGACTACTCCTACGAGCAGTACTTC.

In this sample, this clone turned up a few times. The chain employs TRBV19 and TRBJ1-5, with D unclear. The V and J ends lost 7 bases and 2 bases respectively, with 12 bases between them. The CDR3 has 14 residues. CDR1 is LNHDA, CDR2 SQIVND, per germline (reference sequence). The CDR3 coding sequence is TGTGCCAGTAAGTCGGCTCGGGGCAATCAGCCCCAGCATTTT. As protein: CASKSARGNQPQHF.

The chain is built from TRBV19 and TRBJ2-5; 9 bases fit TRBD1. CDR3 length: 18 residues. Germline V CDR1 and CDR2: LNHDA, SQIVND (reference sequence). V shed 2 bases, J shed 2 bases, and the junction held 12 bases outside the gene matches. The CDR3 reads CASSIPGQGYSNQETQYF. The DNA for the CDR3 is TGTGCCAGTAGTATACCTGGACAGGGGTACTCAAATCAAGAGACCCAGTACTTC.

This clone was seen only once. The CDR3 bases are TGTGCCACCAGCAGATCGCCTTCCGAGGGAGTGAACACTGAAGCTTTCTTT. As protein: CATSRSPSEGVNTEAFF. The V call is TRBV15, the J call TRBJ1-1; D unresolved. Trimming left V 2 bases short and J 0 bases short, with 16 bases between. This CDR3 is built from 17 residues. The germline V gene encodes CDR1 LNHNV and CDR2 YYDKDF (reference sequence).

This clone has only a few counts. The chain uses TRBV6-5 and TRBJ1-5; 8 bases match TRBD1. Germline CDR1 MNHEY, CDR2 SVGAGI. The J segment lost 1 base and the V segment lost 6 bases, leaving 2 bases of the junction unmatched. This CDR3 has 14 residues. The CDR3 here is CASRRQGSNQPQHF. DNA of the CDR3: TGTGCCAGCAGACGACAGGGGAGCAATCAGCCCCAGCATTTT.

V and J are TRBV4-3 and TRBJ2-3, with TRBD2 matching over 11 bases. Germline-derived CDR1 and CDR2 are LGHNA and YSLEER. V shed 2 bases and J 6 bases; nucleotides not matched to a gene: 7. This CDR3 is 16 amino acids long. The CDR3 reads CASSQLLAGGPDTQYF. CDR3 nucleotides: TGCGCCAGCAGCCAACTCTTAGCGGGGGGGCCTGATACGCAGTATTTT.

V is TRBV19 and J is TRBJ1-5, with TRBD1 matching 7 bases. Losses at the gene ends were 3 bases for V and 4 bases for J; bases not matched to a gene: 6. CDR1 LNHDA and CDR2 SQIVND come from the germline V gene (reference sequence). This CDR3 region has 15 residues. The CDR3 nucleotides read TGTGCCAGTAGTATCCGGGCAGGGGGGAATCAGCCCCAGCATTTT. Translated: CASSIRAGGNQPQHF.

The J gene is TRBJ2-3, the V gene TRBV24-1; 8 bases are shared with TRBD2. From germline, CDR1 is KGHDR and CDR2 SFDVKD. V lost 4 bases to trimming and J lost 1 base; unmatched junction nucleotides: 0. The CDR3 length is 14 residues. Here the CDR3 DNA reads TGTGCCACCAGTGACGGGGGGGGCACAGATACGCAGTATTTT. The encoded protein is CATSDGGGTDTQYF.

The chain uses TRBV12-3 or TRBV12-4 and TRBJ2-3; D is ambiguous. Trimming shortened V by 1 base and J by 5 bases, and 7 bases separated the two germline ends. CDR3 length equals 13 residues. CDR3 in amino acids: CASSLGAGDTQYF. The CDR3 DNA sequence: TGTGCCAGCAGTTTAGGGGCTGGAGATACGCAGTATTTT.

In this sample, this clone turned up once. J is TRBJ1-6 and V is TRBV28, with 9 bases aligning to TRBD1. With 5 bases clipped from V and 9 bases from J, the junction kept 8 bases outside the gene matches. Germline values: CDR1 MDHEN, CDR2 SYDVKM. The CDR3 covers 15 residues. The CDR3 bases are TGTGCCAGCAGTGGACAGGGGCTGTTCGGTTCACCCCTCCACTTT. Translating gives CASSGQGLFGSPLHF.

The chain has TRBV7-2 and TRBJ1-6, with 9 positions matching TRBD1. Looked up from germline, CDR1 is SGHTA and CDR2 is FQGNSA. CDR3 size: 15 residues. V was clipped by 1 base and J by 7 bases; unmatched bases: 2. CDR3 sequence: CASSLGDRENSPLHF. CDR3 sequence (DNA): TGTGCCAGCAGCTTAGGGGACAGGGAAAATTCACCCCTCCACTTT.

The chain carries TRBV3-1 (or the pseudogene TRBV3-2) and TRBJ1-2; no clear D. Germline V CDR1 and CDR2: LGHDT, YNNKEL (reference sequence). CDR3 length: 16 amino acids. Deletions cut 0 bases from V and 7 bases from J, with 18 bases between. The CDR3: CASSQDTLGRDGGYTF. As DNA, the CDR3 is TGTGCCAGCAGCCAAGATACCTTAGGGAGAGACGGTGGCTACACCTTC.

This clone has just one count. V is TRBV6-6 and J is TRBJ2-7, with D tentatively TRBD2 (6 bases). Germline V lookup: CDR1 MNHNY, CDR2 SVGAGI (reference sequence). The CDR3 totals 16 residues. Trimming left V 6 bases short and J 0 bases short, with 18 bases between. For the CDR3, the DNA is TGTGCCAGCAGCCCAAGAACTGGGGGGAGCTCCTACGAGCAGTACTTC. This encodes CASSPRTGGSSYEQYF.

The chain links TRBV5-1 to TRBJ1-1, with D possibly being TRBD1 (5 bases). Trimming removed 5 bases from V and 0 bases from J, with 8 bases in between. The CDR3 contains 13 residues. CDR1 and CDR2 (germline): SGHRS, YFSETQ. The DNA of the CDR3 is TGCGCCAGCAGGTCACAGGTGAACACTGAAGCTTTCTTT. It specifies CASRSQVNTEAFF.

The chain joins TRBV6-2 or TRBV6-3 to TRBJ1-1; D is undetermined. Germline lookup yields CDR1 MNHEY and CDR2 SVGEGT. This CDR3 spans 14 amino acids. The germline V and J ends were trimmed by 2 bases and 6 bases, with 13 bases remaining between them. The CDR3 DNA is TGTGCCAGCAGTTACCCGAGGAGGAGTGCTGAAGCTTTCTTT. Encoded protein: CASSYPRRSAEAFF.

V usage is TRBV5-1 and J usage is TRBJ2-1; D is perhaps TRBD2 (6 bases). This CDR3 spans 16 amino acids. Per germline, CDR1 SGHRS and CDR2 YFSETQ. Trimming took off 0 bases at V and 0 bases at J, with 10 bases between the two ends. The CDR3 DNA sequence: TGCGCCAGCAGCTTGGACGGGGGAGGCTCCTACAATGAGCAGTTCTTC. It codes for CASSLDGGGSYNEQFF.

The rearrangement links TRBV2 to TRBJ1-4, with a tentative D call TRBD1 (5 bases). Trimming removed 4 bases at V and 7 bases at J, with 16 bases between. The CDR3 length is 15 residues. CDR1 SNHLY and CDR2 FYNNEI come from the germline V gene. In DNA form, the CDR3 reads TGTGCCAGCAGTGTAGGGACTTCGTCGGGTGAAAAACTGTTTTTT. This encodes CASSVGTSSGEKLFF.

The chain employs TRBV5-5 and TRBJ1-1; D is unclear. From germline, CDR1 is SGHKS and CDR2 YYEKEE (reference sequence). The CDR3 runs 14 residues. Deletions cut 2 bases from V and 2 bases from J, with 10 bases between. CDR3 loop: CASSFLEGNTEAFF. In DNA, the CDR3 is TGTGCCAGCAGCTTTCTTGAGGGAAACACTGAAGCTTTCTTT.

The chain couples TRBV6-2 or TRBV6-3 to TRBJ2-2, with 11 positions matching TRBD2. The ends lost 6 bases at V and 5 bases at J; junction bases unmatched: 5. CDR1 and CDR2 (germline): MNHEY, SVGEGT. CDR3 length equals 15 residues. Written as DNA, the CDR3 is TGTGCCAGCAGCCCACTAGCGGGGGCTACCGGGGAGCTGTTTTTT. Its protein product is CASSPLAGATGELFF.

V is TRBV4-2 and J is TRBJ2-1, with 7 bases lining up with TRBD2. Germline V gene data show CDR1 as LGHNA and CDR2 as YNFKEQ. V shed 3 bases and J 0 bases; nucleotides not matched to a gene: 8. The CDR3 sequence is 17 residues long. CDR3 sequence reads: CASSHLGRGSSYNEQFF. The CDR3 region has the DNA TGTGCCAGCAGCCACCTAGGGAGGGGCAGCTCCTACAATGAGCAGTTCTTC.

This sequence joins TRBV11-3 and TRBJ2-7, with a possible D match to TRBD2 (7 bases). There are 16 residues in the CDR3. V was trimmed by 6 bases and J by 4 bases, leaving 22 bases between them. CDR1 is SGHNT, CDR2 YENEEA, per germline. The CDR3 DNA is TGTGCCAGCAGTTCCATGGTGGCGGGGAGGGGGTACGAGCAGTACTTC. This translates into CASSSMVAGRGYEQYF.

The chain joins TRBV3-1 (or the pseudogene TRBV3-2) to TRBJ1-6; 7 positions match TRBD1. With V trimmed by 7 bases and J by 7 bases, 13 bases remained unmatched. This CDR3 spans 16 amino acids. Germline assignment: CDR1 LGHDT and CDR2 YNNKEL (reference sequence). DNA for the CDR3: TGTGCCAGCACCCGACAGGGCGGGTTAAGGAATTCACCCCTCCACTTT. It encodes CASTRQGGLRNSPLHF.

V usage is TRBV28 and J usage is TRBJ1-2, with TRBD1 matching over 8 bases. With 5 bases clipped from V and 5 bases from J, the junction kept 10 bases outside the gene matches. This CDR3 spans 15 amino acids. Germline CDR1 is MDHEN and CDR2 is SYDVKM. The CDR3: CASSRKQGAAYGYTF. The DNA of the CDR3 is TGTGCCAGCAGTAGGAAGCAGGGGGCGGCTTATGGCTACACCTTC.

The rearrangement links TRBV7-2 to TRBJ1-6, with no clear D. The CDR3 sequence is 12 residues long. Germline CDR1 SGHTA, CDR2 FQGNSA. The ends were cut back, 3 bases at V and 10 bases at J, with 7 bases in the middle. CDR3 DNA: TGTGCCAGCAGCTTTCCGGGGTCACCCCTCCACTTT. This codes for CASSFPGSPLHF. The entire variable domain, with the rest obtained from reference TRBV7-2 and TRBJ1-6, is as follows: GAGVSQSPSNKVTEKGKDVELRCDPISGHTALYWYRQSLGQGLEFLIYFQGNSAPDKSGLPSDRFSAERTGGSVSTLTIQRTQQEDSAVYLCASSFPGSPLHFGNGTRLTVT.

CDR3: CAWREGGTVNTEAFF. The DNA for the CDR3 is TGTGCCTGGAGAGAAGGGGGAACAGTTAATACTGAAGCTTTCTTT. The chain employs TRBV30 and TRBJ1-1, with D perhaps TRBD1 (6 bases). CDR1 is GTSNPN, CDR2 SVGIG, per germline (reference sequence). This CDR3 has 15 amino acids. Trimming took 3 bases from V and 5 from J, leaving 19 bases between them.